The 15 T cell receptor beta chains in this list originate from one sample, sequenced in a study of prognosis after radiotherapy for stage I lung cancer. Amplification of the TCR beta CDR3 (from genomic DNA) was done by two-round multiplex PCR. The authors ran first-round PCR with primers specific to each TRBV and TRBJ gene. MiXCR, applied by TCRdb to the multiplex PCR reads, yields one record per CDR3 protein. This sample has about 31,000 distinct CDR3 sequences, with 42% found just once. The sample in question was PBMCs, obtained before or after stereotactic body radiation therapy (not recorded which). All receptors come from a donor aged 50 or older with non-small cell lung cancer.

As for this clonotype: A much larger clone sits a single nucleotide away, making a read error possible. The J gene is TRBJ2-1, the V gene TRBV27, with 8 bases that match TRBD2. The CDR3 is made up of 14 amino acids. V shed 5 bases, J shed 9 bases, and the junction held 9 bases outside the gene matches. Per germline, CDR1 MNHEY and CDR2 SMNVEV (reference sequence). This CDR3 is CASSPQRENGEQFF. CDR3 DNA: TGTGCCAGCAGTCCTCAGCGGGAGAACGGTGAGCAGTTCTTC.

This clonotype has at least ten counts. V usage is TRBV18 and J usage is TRBJ1-3; perhaps TRBD1 as D (5 bases). V shed 5 bases and J shed 5 bases, with 10 bases lying between them. The CDR3 has 13 residues. CDR1 and CDR2 from the germline V gene are KGHSH and LQKENI. Here the CDR3 reads CASSTGGRNTIYF. The DNA of the CDR3 is TGTGCCAGCTCAACGGGGGGACGAAACACCATATATTTT.

This clonotype showed up many times. This chain joins TRBV19 and TRBJ1-2, with D unresolved. The CDR3 spans 11 residues. Per germline, CDR1 LNHDA and CDR2 SQIVND (reference sequence). Trimming cost V 1 base and J 13 bases, with 10 bases left between them. The DNA of the CDR3 is TGTGCCAGTAGTATAGGGCAGCGTCTCACCTTC. Amino acids: CASSIGQRLTF.

Notes on this clonotype: The junction departs from the called germline gene at one end, perhaps through a read error. The V gene is TRBV6-1, the J gene TRBJ1-1; the match to TRBD1 covers 8 bases. The germline V gene has CDR1 MNHNS and CDR2 SASEGT. The CDR3 runs to 14 residues. Here the CDR3 DNA reads TGTTCCAGCAGTAAGGACAGGGTTCCCACTGAAGCTTTCTTT. Its translation is CSSSKDRVPTEAFF.

This clonotype was observed once. V gene TRBV7-9 combines with J gene TRBJ2-7; D gene ambiguous. The germline gives CDR1 SEHNR, CDR2 FQNEAQ (reference sequence). V was cut by 5 bases and J by 4 bases, with 6 bases left in between. CDR3 length: 11 residues. The CDR3 nucleotides are TGTGCCAGCAGCCTTAATTACGAGCAGTACTTC. Protein: CASSLNYEQYF.

This clonotype is classed as medium-sized. V usage is TRBV6-4 and J usage is TRBJ2-2, with no clear D. The CDR3 runs 13 residues. V was clipped by 4 bases and J by 5 bases, with 8 bases between them. Looked up from germline, CDR1 is MRHNA and CDR2 is SNTAGT. The DNA for the CDR3 is TGTGCCAGCAGTGGACCTGGGACCGGGGAGCTGTTTTTT. Translating it yields CASSGPGTGELFF.

This clonotype has ten or more counts. The chain combines TRBV7-9 with TRBJ1-6, with unresolved D. The CDR3 contains 14 residues. Germline V gene sequence: CDR1 SEHNR, CDR2 FQNEAQ (reference sequence). V was trimmed by 5 bases and J by 7 bases, leaving 12 bases between them. CDR3 in DNA: TGTGCCAGCAGCCTAAACAGCCCCAATTCACCCCTCCACTTT. Protein: CASSLNSPNSPLHF.

This clonotype is medium-sized. V gene TRBV6-1 combines with J gene TRBJ2-1; a possible D gene is TRBD2 (6 bases). Germline assignment: CDR1 MNHNS and CDR2 SASEGT. Between the trimmed V and J ends, which lost 6 bases and 7 bases, there was a span of 13 bases. This CDR3 region has 13 residues. The CDR3 sequence: CASRELLANEQFF. The DNA of the CDR3 is TGTGCCAGCAGAGAACTACTAGCTAATGAGCAGTTCTTC.

Many counts were recorded for this clonotype. This rearrangement joins TRBV7-2 to TRBJ2-7; 11 nucleotides line up with TRBD2. The CDR3 is 15 residues long. Per the germline V gene, CDR1 is SGHTA and CDR2 is FQGNSA. Trimming cost V 5 bases and J 4 bases; bases outside gene matches: 7. The CDR3 coding sequence is TGTGCCAGCAGCGCTCAGGGACTAGCGGCTTACGAGCAGTACTTC. This codes for CASSAQGLAAYEQYF.

Notes on this clonotype: This could be a read error, since a much larger clone is one nucleotide away. The chain links TRBV6-2 or TRBV6-3 to TRBJ1-1, with 8 bases matching TRBD1. V shed 5 bases, J shed 7 bases, and the junction held 9 bases outside the gene matches. The CDR3 extends over 14 amino acids. The germline V gene has CDR1 MNHEY and CDR2 SVGEGT. CDR3: CASSKTGEKGEAFF. The CDR3 DNA is TGTGCCAGCAGTAAGACAGGGGAGAAAGGTGAAGCTTTCTTT.

This clonotype occurred many times. This chain connects TRBV6-1 to TRBJ1-4, with D unclear. Germline V gives CDR1 MNHNS, CDR2 SASEGT. With 6 bases removed from V and 8 bases from J, the gap between germline ends came to 34 bases. The CDR3 consists of 20 residues. DNA for the CDR3: TGTGCCAGCAGAGCGACCGGTAGAGGACTGAGAAGGCGCGCCGGGGAAAAACTGTTTTTT. Amino acid sequence: CASRATGRGLRRRAGEKLFF.

As for this clonotype: With a much larger clone just one base away, this may be a read error. The chain recombines TRBV5-6 with TRBJ2-1, with D unclear. There are 12 residues in the CDR3. In germline, CDR1 is SGHDT, CDR2 YYEEEE. The DNA of the CDR3 is TGTGCCAGAAGCTTGCGGTACAATGAGCAGTTCTTC. The encoded protein is CARSLRYNEQFF.

Regarding this clonotype: The junction departs from the called germline gene at one end, perhaps through a read error. The chain has TRBV5-4 and TRBJ2-3, with a tentative D call TRBD1 (6 bases). CDR3 size: 13 residues. Germline V gives CDR1 SGHNT, CDR2 YYREEE (reference sequence). CDR3 amino acids: CAISLSGADTQYF. CDR3 DNA sequence: TGTGCCATCAGCTTGTCAGGGGCCGATACTCAGTATTTT.

This chain uses TRBV28 with TRBJ1-4, with D possibly TRBD1 on 5 matching bases. This CDR3 spans 15 amino acids. V was shortened by 0 bases and J by 3 bases, with 8 bases between the two germline ends. Per germline, CDR1 MDHEN and CDR2 SYDVKM. In DNA, the CDR3 is TGTGCCAGCAGTTTATGGGGGGGGGCTAATGAAAAACTGTTTTTT. It codes for CASSLWGGANEKLFF.

By share of the sample, this clonotype is medium-sized. This chain connects TRBV5-1 to TRBJ2-1, with 7 bases aligning to TRBD2. Germline-derived CDR1 and CDR2 are SGHRS and YFSETQ. With V trimmed by 0 bases and J by 3 bases, 6 bases remained unmatched. The CDR3 is 16 amino acids. Written as DNA, the CDR3 is TGCGCCAGCAGCTTGGATCTTGGCGGGGGCTACAATGAGCAGTTCTTC. It is translated as CASSLDLGGGYNEQFF. Full variable domain (outside the CDR3, taken from reference TRBV5-1 and TRBJ2-1): KAGVTQTPRYLIKTRGQQVTLSCSPISGHRSVSWYQQTPGQGLQFLFEYFSETQRNKGNFPGRFSGRQFSNSRSEMNVSTLELGDSALYLCASSLDLGGGYNEQFFGPGTRLTVL.